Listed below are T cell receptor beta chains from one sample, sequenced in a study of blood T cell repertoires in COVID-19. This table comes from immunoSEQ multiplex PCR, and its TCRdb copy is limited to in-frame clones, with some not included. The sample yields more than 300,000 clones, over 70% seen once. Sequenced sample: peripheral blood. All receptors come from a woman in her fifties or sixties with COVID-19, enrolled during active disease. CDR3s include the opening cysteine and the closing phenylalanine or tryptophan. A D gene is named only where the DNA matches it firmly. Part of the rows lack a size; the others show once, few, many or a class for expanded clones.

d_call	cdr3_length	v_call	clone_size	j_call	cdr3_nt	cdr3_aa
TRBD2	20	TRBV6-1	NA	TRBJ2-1	TGTGCCAGCAGTGAAGTGCGGGGGCTAGGGACTAGCGTTGCCTACAATGAGCAGTTCTTC	CASSEVRGLGTSVAYNEQFF
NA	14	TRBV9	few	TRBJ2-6	TGTGCCAGCCGGGAAGGAGCTGGGGCCAACGTCCTGACTTTC	CASREGAGANVLTF
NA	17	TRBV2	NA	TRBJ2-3	TGTGCCAGCAGCTCCGGGACTCCAAATTCTAGCACAGATACGCAGTATTTT	CASSSGTPNSSTDTQYF
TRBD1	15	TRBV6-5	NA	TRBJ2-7	TGTGCCAGCAGTTACTCGGGACAGGGAACCTACGAGCAGTACTTC	CASSYSGQGTYEQYF
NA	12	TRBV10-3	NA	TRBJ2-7	TGTGCCATCAGTGAGGAGTCCTACGAGCAGTACTTC	CAISEESYEQYF
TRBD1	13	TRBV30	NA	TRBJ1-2	TGTGCCTGGACCGTGGGACAGGGGAGCGGCTACACCTTC	CAWTVGQGSGYTF
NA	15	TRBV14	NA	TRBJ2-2	TGTGCCAGCAGCCCTTTTTACAGGTCCTCCGGGGAGCTGTTTTTT	CASSPFYRSSGELFF
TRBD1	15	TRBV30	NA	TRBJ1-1	TGTGCCTGGAGTGCCGGACAGGCGACGAACACTGAAGCTTTCTTT	CAWSAGQATNTEAFF
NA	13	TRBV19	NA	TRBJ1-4	TGTGCCAGTAGTATAAGGGAGATTGAAAAACTGTTTTTT	CASSIREIEKLFF
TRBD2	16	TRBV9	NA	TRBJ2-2	TGTGCCAGCAGCGTAGTGTCTAGCGGGAACACCGGGGAGCTGTTTTTT	CASSVVSSGNTGELFF
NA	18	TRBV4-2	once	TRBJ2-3	TGTGCCAGCAGCCAAGATAGGTCGGGCAGGGCTGGCACAGATACGCAGTATTTT	CASSQDRSGRAGTDTQYF
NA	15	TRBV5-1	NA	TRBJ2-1	TGCGCCAGCAGCTCCCGCGGGACGGGATGGAATGAGCAGTTCTTC	CASSSRGTGWNEQFF
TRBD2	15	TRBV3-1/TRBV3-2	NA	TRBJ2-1	TGTGCCAGCAGCCTAGGACTAGCGGGACACAATGAGCAGTTCTTC	CASSLGLAGHNEQFF
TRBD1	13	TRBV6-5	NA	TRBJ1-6	TGTGCCAGCAGTAGACAGGGTCGTTCACCCCTCCACTTT	CASSRQGRSPLHF
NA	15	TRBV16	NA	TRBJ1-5	TGTGCCAGCAGCCCTTTGTGGAGGGGCAATCAGCCCCAGCATTTT	CASSPLWRGNQPQHF
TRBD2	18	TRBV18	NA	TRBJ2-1	TGTGCCAGCTCACCTGGGACTAGCGGGAGGAGCTCCTACAATGAGCAGTTCTTC	CASSPGTSGRSSYNEQFF
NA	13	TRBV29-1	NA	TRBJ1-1	TGCAGCGTTGAATGGGGCCAAAACACTGAAGCTTTCTTT	CSVEWGQNTEAFF
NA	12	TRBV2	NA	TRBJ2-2	TGTGCCAGCAAGAGGGGGACCGGGGAGCTGTTTTTT	CASKRGTGELFF
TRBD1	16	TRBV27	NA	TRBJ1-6	TGTGCCAGCAGTTTATCACAGGGGGCTGGTAATTCACCCCTCCACTTT	CASSLSQGAGNSPLHF
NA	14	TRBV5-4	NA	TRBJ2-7	TGTGCCAGCTCCGAGGGCAGCCGGTCCTACGAGCAGTACTTC	CASSEGSRSYEQYF
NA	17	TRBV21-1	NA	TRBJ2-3	TGTGCCAGCAGCAAAGTCGACGGCAGGGGCCGCACAGATACGCAGTATTTT	CASSKVDGRGRTDTQYF
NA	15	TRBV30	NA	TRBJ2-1	TGTGCCTGGAGTAATGCGTTATCTAGCTCCAATGAGCAGTTCTTC	CAWSNALSSSNEQFF
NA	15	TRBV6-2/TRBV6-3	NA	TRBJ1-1	TGTGCCAGCAGTTACCCGACAGGCCTGGGGACTGAAGCTTTCTTT	CASSYPTGLGTEAFF
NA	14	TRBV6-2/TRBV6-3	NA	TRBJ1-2	TGTGCCAGCAGTTACCTCGTGGGCTCTTGGGGCTACACCTTC	CASSYLVGSWGYTF
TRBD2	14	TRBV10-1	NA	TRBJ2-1	TGCGCCACCCCACTAGCGGGACCTTACAATGAGCAGTTCTTC	CATPLAGPYNEQFF
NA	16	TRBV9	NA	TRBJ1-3	TGTGCCAGCAGCGTAGACAGGGCGGATTCTGGAAACACCATATATTTT	CASSVDRADSGNTIYF
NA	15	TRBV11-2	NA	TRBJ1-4	TGTGCCAGCAGCTTAGTACAGGGTTCTAATGAAAAACTGTTTTTT	CASSLVQGSNEKLFF
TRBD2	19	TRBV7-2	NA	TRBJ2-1	TGTGCCAGCAGCTTTGACGGAGGGACTAGCGGGAGGAGGTACAATGAGCAGTTCTTC	CASSFDGGTSGRRYNEQFF
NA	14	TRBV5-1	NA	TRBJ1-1	TGCGCCAGCAGCTCAAACACCCATAACACTGAAGCTTTCTTT	CASSSNTHNTEAFF
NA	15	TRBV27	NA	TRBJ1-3	TGTGCCAGCAGCCGCATAACAGGGAGGGGGAACACCATATATTTT	CASSRITGRGNTIYF
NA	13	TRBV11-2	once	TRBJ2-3	TGTGCCAGCAGCGCCACTCTCACAGATACGCAGTATTTT	CASSATLTDTQYF
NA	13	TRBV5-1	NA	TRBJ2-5	TGCGCCAGCAGCTTGGCAGGTTACGAGACCCAGTACTTC	CASSLAGYETQYF
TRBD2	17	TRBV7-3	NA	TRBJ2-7	TGTGCCAGCAGCTTACAGGGACTAGCGGGAACCACCTACGAGCAGTACTTC	CASSLQGLAGTTYEQYF
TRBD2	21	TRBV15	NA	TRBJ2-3	TGTGCCACCAGCAGAGATAAGCTAGCGGGATTCCTGGGGGGTCGCACAGATACGCAGTATTTT	CATSRDKLAGFLGGRTDTQYF
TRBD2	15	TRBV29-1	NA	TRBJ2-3	TGCAGCGTTGACCGTCTGGGGGGGGAAGCAGATACGCAGTATTTT	CSVDRLGGEADTQYF
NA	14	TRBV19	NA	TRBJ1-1	TGTGCCAGTAGTATAAGTGGCCTGAACACTGAAGCTTTCTTT	CASSISGLNTEAFF
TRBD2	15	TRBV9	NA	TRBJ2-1	TGTGCCAGCAGCGTAGCTAGTTGGGTAGCGGGAGTACAGTTCTTC	CASSVASWVAGVQFF
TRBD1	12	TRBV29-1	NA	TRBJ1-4	TGCAGCGTACAGGGGGCGCCTGAAAAACTGTTTTTT	CSVQGAPEKLFF
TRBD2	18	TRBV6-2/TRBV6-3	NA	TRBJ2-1	TGTGCCAGCAGTTACTCGCGTACAGGACTAGCGGGAGACAATGAGCAGTTCTTC	CASSYSRTGLAGDNEQFF
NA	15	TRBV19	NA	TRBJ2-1	TGTGCCAGTAGTATTCGGACTGGGTCCTACAATGAGCAGTTCTTC	CASSIRTGSYNEQFF
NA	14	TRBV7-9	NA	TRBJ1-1	TGTGCCAGCAGCTTAGTGCAGGGTGGGACTGAAGCTTTCTTT	CASSLVQGGTEAFF
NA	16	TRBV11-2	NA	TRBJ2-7	TGTGCCAGCAGCTTAGCCCGGGACATCACCTCCTACGAGCAGTACTTC	CASSLARDITSYEQYF
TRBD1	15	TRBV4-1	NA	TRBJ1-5	TGCGCCAGCAGCTTCCAGGGGGCCCCGAATCAGCCCCAGCATTTT	CASSFQGAPNQPQHF
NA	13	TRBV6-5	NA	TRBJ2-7	TGTGCCAGCAGTTCGTTAACATATTACGAGCAGTACTTC	CASSSLTYYEQYF
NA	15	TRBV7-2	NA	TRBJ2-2	TGTGCCAGCAGCTTAGACGTGCGGCGCACCGGGGAGCTGTTTTTT	CASSLDVRRTGELFF
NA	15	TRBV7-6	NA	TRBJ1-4	TGTGCCAGCAGCTTAGGGCCTGCAACTAATGAAAAACTGTTTTTT	CASSLGPATNEKLFF
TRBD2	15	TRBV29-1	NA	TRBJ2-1	TGCAGCGTTTCAGCTGGCGGGAGCTCCTACAATGAGCAGTTCTTC	CSVSAGGSSYNEQFF
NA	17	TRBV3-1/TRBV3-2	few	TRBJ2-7	TGTGCCAGCAGCCTGGGGGCGAGGGGAGGGTCCTCCTACGAGCAGTACTTC	CASSLGARGGSSYEQYF
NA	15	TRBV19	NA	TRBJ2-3	TGTGCCAGTAGTATGGCAGGGCCTAGCACAGATACGCAGTATTTT	CASSMAGPSTDTQYF
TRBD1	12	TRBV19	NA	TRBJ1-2	TGTGCCTGCTCCGGACAGGGCGTTGGCTACACCTTC	CACSGQGVGYTF
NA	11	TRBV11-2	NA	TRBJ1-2	TGTGCCAGCAGTACAGGGTATGGCTACACCTTC	CASSTGYGYTF
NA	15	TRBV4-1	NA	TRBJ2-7	TGCGCCAGCAGCCAAGTGGGTAGCACAGGCTACGAGCAGTACTTC	CASSQVGSTGYEQYF
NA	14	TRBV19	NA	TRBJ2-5	TGTGCCAGTAGTATTCAACTAGCTGTGGGGACCCAGTACTTC	CASSIQLAVGTQYF
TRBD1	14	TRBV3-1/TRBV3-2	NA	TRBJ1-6	TGTGCCAGCAGCCGGACAGGGGGAAATTCACCCCTCCACTTT	CASSRTGGNSPLHF
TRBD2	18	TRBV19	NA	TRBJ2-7	TGTGCCAGTAGCGAGGGTAGCGGGAGGGTTGGACACTCCTACGAGCAGTACTTC	CASSEGSGRVGHSYEQYF
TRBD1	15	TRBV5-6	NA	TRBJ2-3	TGTGCCAGCAGAGGACAGGGGGCGGGCACAGATACGCAGTATTTT	CASRGQGAGTDTQYF
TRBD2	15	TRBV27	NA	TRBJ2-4	TGTGCCAGCAGGGTTAGCGGGTCTACCAAAAACATTCAGTACTTC	CASRVSGSTKNIQYF
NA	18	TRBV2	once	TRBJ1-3	TGTGCCAGCAGTGAAGCGGGTTGGTTAGCCCTCTCTGGAAACACCATATATTTT	CASSEAGWLALSGNTIYF